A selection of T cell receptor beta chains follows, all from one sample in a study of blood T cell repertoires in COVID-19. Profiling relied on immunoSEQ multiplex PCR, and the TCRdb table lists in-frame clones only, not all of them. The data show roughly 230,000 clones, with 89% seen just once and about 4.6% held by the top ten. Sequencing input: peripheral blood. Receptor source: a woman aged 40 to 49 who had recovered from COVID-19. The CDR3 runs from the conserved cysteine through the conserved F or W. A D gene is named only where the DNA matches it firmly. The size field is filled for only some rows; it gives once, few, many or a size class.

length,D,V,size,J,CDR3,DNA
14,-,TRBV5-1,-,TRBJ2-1,CASSKDPGENEQFF,TGCGCCAGCAGCAAGGATCCCGGGGAGAATGAGCAGTTCTTC
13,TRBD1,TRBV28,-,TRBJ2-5,CASYRGSGETQYF,TGTGCCAGCTACAGGGGCTCCGGAGAGACCCAGTACTTC
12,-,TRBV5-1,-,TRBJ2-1,CASSSPVRGQFF,TGCGCCAGCAGCTCCCCGGTTCGGGGGCAGTTCTTC
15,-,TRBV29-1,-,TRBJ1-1,CSVVLLYQRNTEAFF,TGCAGCGTTGTCCTGTTGTACCAGCGAAACACTGAAGCTTTCTTT
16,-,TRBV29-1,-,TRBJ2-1,CSVVHQGSSSYNEQFF,TGCAGCGTTGTACATCAGGGGTCGAGCTCCTACAATGAGCAGTTCTTC
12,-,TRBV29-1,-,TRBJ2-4,CSASPSENIQYF,TGCAGCGCGTCCCCGAGCGAAAACATTCAGTACTTC
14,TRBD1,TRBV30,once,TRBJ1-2,CAWSDSSRGFGYTF,TGTGCCTGGAGTGACAGCAGCAGGGGGTTTGGCTACACCTTC
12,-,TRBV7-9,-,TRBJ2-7,CASSEEIYEQYF,TGTGCCAGCAGCGAGGAGATCTACGAGCAGTACTTC
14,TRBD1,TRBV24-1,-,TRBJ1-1,CATSDGTVNTEAFF,TGTGCCACCAGTGACGGGACAGTCAACACTGAAGCTTTCTTT
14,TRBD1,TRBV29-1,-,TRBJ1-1,CSVEAGTGNTEAFF,TGCAGCGTTGAGGCCGGGACAGGGAACACTGAAGCTTTCTTT
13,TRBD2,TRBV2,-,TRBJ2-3,CAIIAGVADTQYF,TGTGCCATCATAGCGGGAGTGGCAGATACGCAGTATTTT
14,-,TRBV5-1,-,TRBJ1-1,CASSFGRESTEAFF,TGCGCCAGCAGCTTCGGGAGGGAAAGCACTGAAGCTTTCTTT
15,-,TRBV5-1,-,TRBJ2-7,CASSLGERSSYEQYF,TGCGCCAGCAGCCTCGGGGAGAGAAGCTCCTACGAGCAGTACTTC
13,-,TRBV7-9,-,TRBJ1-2,CASSPNNREEDTF,TGTGCCAGCAGCCCGAACAACAGGGAAGAGGACACCTTC
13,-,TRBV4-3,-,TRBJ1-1,CASSQLRNTEAFF,TGCGCCAGCAGCCAATTGAGAAACACTGAAGCTTTCTTT
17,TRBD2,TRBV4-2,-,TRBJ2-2,CASSPGLAGGDTGELFF,TGTGCCAGCAGCCCGGGACTAGCGGGGGGGGACACCGGGGAGCTGTTTTTT
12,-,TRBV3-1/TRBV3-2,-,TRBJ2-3,CASSSLSGTQYF,TGTGCCAGCAGCTCACTCTCAGGTACGCAGTATTTT
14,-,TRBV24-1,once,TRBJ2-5,CATSDFGVQETQYF,TGTGCCACCAGTGATTTCGGGGTCCAAGAGACCCAGTACTTC
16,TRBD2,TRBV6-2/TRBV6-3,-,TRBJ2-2,CASSKAGALKEGELFF,TGTGCCAGCAGTAAAGCGGGGGCCCTAAAAGAGGGGGAGCTGTTTTTT
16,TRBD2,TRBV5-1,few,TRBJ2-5,CASSLLPAGDGETQYF,TGCGCCAGCAGCTTGTTACCAGCGGGGGATGGGGAGACCCAGTACTTC
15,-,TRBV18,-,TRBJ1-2,CASSPRQGKAYGYTF,TGTGCCAGCTCACCCCGCCAGGGAAAGGCCTATGGCTACACCTTC
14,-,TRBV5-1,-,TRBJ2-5,CASSFTGRRETQYF,TGCGCCAGCAGCTTCACAGGGCGGAGGGAGACCCAGTACTTC
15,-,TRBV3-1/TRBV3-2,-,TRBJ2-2,CASSQVPGNTGELFF,TGTGCCAGCAGCCAAGTCCCCGGGAACACCGGGGAGCTGTTTTTT
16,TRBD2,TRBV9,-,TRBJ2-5,CASSVGTSGQITTQYF,TGTGCCAGCAGCGTAGGGACTAGCGGCCAAATAACGACCCAGTACTTC
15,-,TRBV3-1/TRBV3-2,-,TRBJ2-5,CASSQPSAGLETQYF,TGTGCCAGCAGCCAACCCTCTGCGGGGCTAGAGACCCAGTACTTC